This T cell receptor (beta chain) comes out of a study of glioma-infiltrating T cells. Study conclusions and caveats: Non-neoplastic patients had below-expected tissue-blood divergence, while all gliomas exceeded expectation. CDR3 overlap between tissue and blood was very small.

The iRepertoire nested amplicon-rescue multiplex PCR amplified TCR alpha and beta CDR3s from RNA. For one-step reverse transcription and amplification, about 85-400 ng of tissue mRNA or PBMC total RNA was used. TCRdb used MiXCR to reprocess the multiplex PCR reads, holding one entry per CDR3 protein. The sample yields more than 20,000 distinct CDR3 sequences, just under 25% seen once. The CDR3 runs 15 residues. Germline V gene data show CDR1 as LNHDA and CDR2 as SQIVND (reference sequence). V was clipped by 7 bases and J by 4 bases; unmatched bases: 8. To note about this clonotype: Antigen specificity is unknown.

The V gene is TRBV19, the J gene TRBJ1-5, with 9 bases identical to TRBD1. The sequenced sample was glioma tissue, nonneoplastic brain tissue, or PBMCs (not recorded which). This sequence was found in a human donor with low-grade glioma or glioblastoma, undergoing nonglioma brain surgery, or in good health (not recorded which). CDR3 DNA: TGTGCCAGTAATCGGGGACAGGGCGATAATCAGCCCCAGCATTTT. Protein: CASNRGQGDNQPQHF.